Given below is one T cell receptor (beta chain) in context. V was clipped by 3 bases and J by 8 bases, with 10 bases between them. Germline lookup yields CDR1 LNHDA and CDR2 SQIVND (reference sequence). The CDR3 sequence is 13 residues long. This entry comes from a study of OX40 agonist ivuxolimab in advanced cancers. Study in general: Six ivuxolimab dose levels, 0.01 to 10 mg/kg, were given intravenously every 2 weeks. Partial responses were achieved by three patients, of whom one had hepatocellular carcinoma and two had cutaneous melanoma. Hepatocellular carcinoma, melanoma, renal cell or head and neck cancer occurred in dose-escalation patients.

This table comes from immunoSEQ multiplex PCR, and its TCRdb copy is limited to in-frame clones, with some not included. The sample holds tens of thousands of clones, 70% to 90% seen once. Any history of autoimmune disease or systemic immunosuppression disqualified patients. This chain links TRBV19 with TRBJ1-4; TRBD1 is a possible D gene (5 bases). The material was CD4+ or CD8+ T cells sorted from blood, obtained in a trial of the OX40 agonist ivuxolimab. The receptor's source is an adult with an advanced solid tumor such as melanoma, head and neck, liver or kidney cancer. The CDR3 region has the DNA TGTGCCAGTAGTATGGGGCGGGGCGAAAAACTGTTTTTT. Translation gives CASSMGRGEKLFF.